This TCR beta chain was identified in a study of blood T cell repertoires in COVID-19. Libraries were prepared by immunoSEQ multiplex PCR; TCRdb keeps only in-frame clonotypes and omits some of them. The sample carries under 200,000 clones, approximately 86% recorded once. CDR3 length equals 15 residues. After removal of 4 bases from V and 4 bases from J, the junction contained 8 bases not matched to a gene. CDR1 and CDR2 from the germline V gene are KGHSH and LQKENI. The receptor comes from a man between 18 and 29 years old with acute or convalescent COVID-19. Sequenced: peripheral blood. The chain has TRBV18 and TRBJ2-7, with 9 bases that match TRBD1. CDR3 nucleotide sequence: TGTGCCAGCTCACTCGGACAGGGGCCCTTATACGAGCAGTACTTC. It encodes CASSLGQGPLYEQYF.